This TCR beta chain was recovered during a study of human T cells and chemical hapten exposure. Overall study context: Alopecia universalis, totalis or areata was present in patients who were mostly female.

In the authors' methods: The number of TCRs in each sample had a median of about 95,000 and spanned about 23,224 to 690,600. MiXCR, applied by TCRdb to the RACE reads, yields one record per CDR3 protein. These V and J calls originate from TCRdb's pipeline instead of the authors' own analysis. The sample records tens of thousands of distinct CDR3 sequences, roughly 13% being singletons. Comments on this clonotype: As yet, its antigen is unknown.

Time point in this sample: patch test 3, about 24 weeks after DPC sensitization. Noted treatment: therapeutic diphenylcyclopropenone sensitization with weekly scalp DPC. Unfractionated whole blood served as the source for total RNA extraction. General study points: Sensitizing with DPC caused no change in TCRs above 1 in 1000 frequency. Expanded TCRs created a significantly greater count of big CDR3 similarity clusters than controls did.

Trimming removed 5 bases at V and 1 base at J, with 7 bases between. Germline CDR1 reads MDHEN; CDR2 reads SYDVKM. The CDR3 consists of 13 residues. The sample here was whole blood, taken in connection with sensitization to the hapten diphenylcyclopropenone (DPC). The rearrangement joins TRBV28 to TRBJ2-3; D not resolved. The sequence derives from a woman between 40 and 55 years old with alopecia areata. Some clones in this sample may be carry-over from other donors' samples. CDR3: CASSIVRTDTQYF. CDR3 nucleotides: TGTGCCAGCAGTATCGTCCGCACAGATACGCAGTATTTT.